This T cell receptor beta chain appears in the sequencing data of a study of cytomegalovirus exposure and HLA in healthy donors. Study-level results: It is likely that the observed cluster of highly shared sequence variants was a sequencing artifact. Cytomegalovirus association was listed for 150 to 200 TCR beta chains. A missense DCLRE1C variant was associated with V- and J-gene trimming of TCR beta chains in a later analysis, and an independent cohort replicated the association.

Regarding this clone: Antigen: not known.

The CDR3 runs to 19 residues. CDR1 is SGHRS, CDR2 YFSETQ, per germline. After removal of 4 bases from V and 3 bases from J, the junction contained 19 bases not matched to a gene. Primers included in the PCR were 60 Vbeta and 13 Jbeta primers. The assay was immunoSEQ multiplex PCR, and TCRdb's table has in-frame clones only and misses some. The table has 110,000 to 150,000 clones, approximately 70% seen once. The V call is TRBV5-1, the J call TRBJ2-1, with 7 positions matching TRBD2. The source of this sequence is a woman aged 55-70 years in good health and CMV-seropositive. The sequenced material came from PBMCs. CDR3 DNA: TGCGCCAGCAGCCCGTCGGGACCCGAAACGGGAGGAAACTACAATGAGCAGTTCTTC. This gives the protein CASSPSGPETGGNYNEQFF.